This T cell receptor beta chain derives from a study of cytomegalovirus exposure and HLA in healthy donors. The PCR ran on 60 Vbeta and 13 Jbeta primers. The repertoire was sequenced with immunoSEQ multiplex PCR; TCRdb's copy has only in-frame clones and lacks some. This table has 150,000 to 200,000 clones, approximately 80% appearing once. Germline V CDR1 and CDR2: MNHNS, SASEGT. V was cut by 2 bases and J by 0 bases, with 11 bases left in between. The CDR3 runs to 16 residues. The source of this sequence is a man in his thirties or forties in good health and CMV-seropositive. This chain uses TRBV6-1 with TRBJ1-5, with D possibly matching TRBD1 (6 bases). Sequencing used PBMCs. CDR3 protein: CASSETGPYSNQPQHF. CDR3 DNA: TGTGCCAGCAGTGAAACAGGGCCCTATAGCAATCAGCCCCAGCATTTT.